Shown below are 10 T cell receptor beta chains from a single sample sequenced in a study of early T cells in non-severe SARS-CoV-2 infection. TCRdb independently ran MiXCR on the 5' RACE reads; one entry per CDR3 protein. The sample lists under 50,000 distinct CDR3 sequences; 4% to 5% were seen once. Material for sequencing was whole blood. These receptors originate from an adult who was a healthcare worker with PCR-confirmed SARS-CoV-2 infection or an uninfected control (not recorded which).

CDR3 in amino acids: CASSLTGVPEQYF. CDR3 DNA: TGTGCCAGCAGTCTAACAGGGGTCCCCGAGCAGTACTTC. The chain recombines TRBV2 with TRBJ2-7, with 7 bases lining up with TRBD1. The CDR3 spans 13 residues. The germline V gene encodes CDR1 SNHLY and CDR2 FYNNEI. The J segment lost 6 bases and the V segment lost 5 bases, leaving 7 bases of the junction unmatched.

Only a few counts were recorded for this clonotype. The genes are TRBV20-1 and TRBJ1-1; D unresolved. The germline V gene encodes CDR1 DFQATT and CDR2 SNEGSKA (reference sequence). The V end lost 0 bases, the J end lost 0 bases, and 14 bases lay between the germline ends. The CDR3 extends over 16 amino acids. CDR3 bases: TGCAGTGCTAGAGATCGGGCAGTGGGCTTGAACACTGAAGCTTTCTTT. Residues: CSARDRAVGLNTEAFF.

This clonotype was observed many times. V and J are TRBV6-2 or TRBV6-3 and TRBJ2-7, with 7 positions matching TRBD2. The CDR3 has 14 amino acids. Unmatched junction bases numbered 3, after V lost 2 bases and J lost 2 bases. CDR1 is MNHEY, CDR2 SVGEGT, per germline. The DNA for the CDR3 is TGTGCCAGCAGTTACCAGCGGGGTCCCTACGAGCAGTACTTC. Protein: CASSYQRGPYEQYF.

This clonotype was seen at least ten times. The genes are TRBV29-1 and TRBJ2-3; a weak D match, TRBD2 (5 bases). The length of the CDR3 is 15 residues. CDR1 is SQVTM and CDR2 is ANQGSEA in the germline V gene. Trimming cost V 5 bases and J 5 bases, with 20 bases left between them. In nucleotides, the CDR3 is TGCAGCGTTCGCCGGGGTCTCCGAACGGAAGATACGCAGTATTTT. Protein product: CSVRRGLRTEDTQYF.

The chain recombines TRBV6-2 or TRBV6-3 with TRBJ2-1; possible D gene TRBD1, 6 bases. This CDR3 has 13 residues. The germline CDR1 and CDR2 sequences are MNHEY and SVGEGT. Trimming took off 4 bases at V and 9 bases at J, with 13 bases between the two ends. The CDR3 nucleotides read TGTGCCAGCAGTTGGGGACAAACTGCTGAGCAGTTCTTC. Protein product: CASSWGQTAEQFF.

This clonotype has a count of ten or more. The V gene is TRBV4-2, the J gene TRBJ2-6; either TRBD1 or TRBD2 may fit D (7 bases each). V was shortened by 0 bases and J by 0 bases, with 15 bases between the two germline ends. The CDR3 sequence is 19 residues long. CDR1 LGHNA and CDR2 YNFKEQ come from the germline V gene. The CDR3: CASSQEGGTVSSGANVLTF. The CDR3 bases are TGTGCCAGCAGCCAAGAGGGGGGGACAGTCTCCTCTGGGGCCAACGTCCTGACTTTC.

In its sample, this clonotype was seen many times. CDR3 in amino acids: CASSLALNTEAFF. The CDR3 DNA sequence: TGTGCCAGCAGCTTAGCCCTGAACACTGAAGCTTTCTTT. The gene calls are TRBV7-9 and TRBJ1-1; D remains unclear. Per germline, CDR1 SEHNR and CDR2 FQNEAQ (reference sequence). CDR3 length: 13 residues. The ends were cut back, 0 bases at V and 0 bases at J, with 2 bases in the middle.

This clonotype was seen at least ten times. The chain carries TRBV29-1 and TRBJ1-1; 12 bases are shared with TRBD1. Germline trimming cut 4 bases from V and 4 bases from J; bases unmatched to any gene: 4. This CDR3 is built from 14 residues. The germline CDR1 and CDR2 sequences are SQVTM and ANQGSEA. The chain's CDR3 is CSVGEGQGATEAFF. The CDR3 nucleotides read TGCAGCGTTGGTGAGGGACAGGGGGCCACTGAAGCTTTCTTT.

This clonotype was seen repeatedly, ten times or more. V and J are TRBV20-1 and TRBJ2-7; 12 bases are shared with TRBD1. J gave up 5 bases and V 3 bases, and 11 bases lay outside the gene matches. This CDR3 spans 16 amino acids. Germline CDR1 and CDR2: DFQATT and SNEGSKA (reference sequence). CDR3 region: CSARLMGQGARNEQYF. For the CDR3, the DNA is TGCAGTGCTAGGCTCATGGGACAGGGGGCGCGAAACGAGCAGTACTTC.

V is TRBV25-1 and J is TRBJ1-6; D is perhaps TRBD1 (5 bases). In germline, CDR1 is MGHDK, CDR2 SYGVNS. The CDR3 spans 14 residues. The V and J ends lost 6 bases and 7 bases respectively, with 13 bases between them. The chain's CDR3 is CASRGLTENSPLHF. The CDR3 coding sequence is TGTGCCAGCAGGGGACTGACGGAGAATTCACCCCTCCACTTT.